This TCR beta chain was retrieved from a study of T cell responses to AZD1222 COVID-19 vaccine. Study-wide findings and caveats: Scientists sampled the repertoires only once the peak T cell response had passed.

Deletions cut 3 bases from V and 2 bases from J, with 7 bases between. Germline CDR1 is SQVTM and CDR2 is ANQGSEA. The CDR3 sequence is 12 residues long. Comment on this clone: Its cognate antigen is unknown.

Assay used: immunoSEQ multiplex PCR; TCRdb lists only in-frame clones, some missing. The sample has under 150,000 clones, roughly 87% seen once. Material: peripheral blood, obtained 28 days after the second AZD1222 dose. This TCR came from an adult who received the AZD1222 COVID-19 vaccine. The chain couples TRBV29-1 to TRBJ1-2; D not certain. The CDR3 region is CSVESGNYGYTF. The CDR3 DNA sequence: TGCAGCGTTGAGTCCGGGAACTATGGCTACACCTTC.